The clone carrying this T cell receptor beta chain was counted between two and nine times. Antigen: not known. This specimen belongs to a study of cytomegalovirus exposure and HLA in healthy donors. General study points: There were reportedly fewer N-insertions in an Asian-associated ancestry cluster than the approximately 670-donor mean, in a later analysis. Within the data, a cluster of highly shared sequence variants was likely a sequencing artifact. The sole available immune exposure information was CMV serostatus.

The V end was cut by 2 bases, the J end by 0 bases, with 7 bases between. CDR1 and CDR2 from the germline V gene are MNHNY and SVGAGI (reference sequence). This CDR3 is 14 amino acids long. PCR involved 60 Vbeta and 13 Jbeta primers. The assay was immunoSEQ multiplex PCR, and TCRdb's table has in-frame clones only and misses some. The top ten hold around 5% of the sample, which has about 98,000 clones, approximately 64% seen once. Sequencing was performed on PBMCs. The chain is built from TRBV6-6 and TRBJ1-2, with D unresolved. The clonotype originates from a human donor in good health. The CDR3 coding sequence is TGTGCCAGCAGTTACGATAGAACTAACTATGGCTACACCTTC. Its protein is CASSYDRTNYGYTF.